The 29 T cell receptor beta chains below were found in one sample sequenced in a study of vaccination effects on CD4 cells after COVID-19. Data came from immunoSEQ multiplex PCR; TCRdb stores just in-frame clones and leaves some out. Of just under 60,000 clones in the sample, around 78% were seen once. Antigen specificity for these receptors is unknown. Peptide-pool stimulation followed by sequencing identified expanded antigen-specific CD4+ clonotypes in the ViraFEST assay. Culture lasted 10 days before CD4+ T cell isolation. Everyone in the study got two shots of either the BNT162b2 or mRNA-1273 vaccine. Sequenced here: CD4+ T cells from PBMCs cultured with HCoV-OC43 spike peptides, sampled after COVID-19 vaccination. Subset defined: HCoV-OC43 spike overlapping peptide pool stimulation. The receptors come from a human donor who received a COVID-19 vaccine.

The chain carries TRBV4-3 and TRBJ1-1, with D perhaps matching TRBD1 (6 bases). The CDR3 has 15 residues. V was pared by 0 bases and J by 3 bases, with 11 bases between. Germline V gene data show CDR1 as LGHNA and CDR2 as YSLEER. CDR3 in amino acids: CASSQESRGDTEAFF. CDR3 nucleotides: TGCGCCAGCAGCCAAGAATCAAGGGGGGACACTGAAGCTTTCTTT.

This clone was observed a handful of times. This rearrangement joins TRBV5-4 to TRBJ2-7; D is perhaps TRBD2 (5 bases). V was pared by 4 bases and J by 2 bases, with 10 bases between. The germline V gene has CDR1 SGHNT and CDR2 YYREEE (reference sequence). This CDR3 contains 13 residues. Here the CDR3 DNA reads TGTGCCAGCAGCCGCACGGGGACCTACGAGCAGTACGTC. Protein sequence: CASSRTGTYEQYV.

The CDR3 nucleotides are TGTGCCACCAGCAAGGGGGACATATTCACAGATACGCAGTATTTT. It codes for CATSKGDIFTDTQYF. V gene TRBV15 combines with J gene TRBJ2-3; TRBD1 might be the D (6 bases). Between the trimmed V and J ends, which lost 4 bases and 2 bases, there was a span of 13 bases. In germline, CDR1 is LNHNV, CDR2 YYDKDF (reference sequence). This CDR3 has 15 residues.

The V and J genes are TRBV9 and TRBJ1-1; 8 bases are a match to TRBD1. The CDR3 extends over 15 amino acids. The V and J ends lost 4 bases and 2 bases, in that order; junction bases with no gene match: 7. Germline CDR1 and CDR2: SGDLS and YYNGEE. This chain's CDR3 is CASSPRQGTNTEAFF. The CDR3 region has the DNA TGTGCCAGCAGCCCAAGACAGGGGACCAACACTGAAGCTTTCTTT. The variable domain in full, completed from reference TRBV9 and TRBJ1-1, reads DSGVTQTPKHLITATGQRVTLRCSPRSGDLSVYWYQQSLDQGLQFLIQYYNGEERAKGNILERFSAQQFPDLHSELNLSSLELGDSALYFCASSPRQGTNTEAFFGQGTRLTVV.

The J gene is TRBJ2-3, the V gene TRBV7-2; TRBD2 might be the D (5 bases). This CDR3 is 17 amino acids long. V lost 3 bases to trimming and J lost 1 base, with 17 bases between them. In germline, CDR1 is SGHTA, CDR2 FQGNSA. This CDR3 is CASSFLVGGFRTDTQYF. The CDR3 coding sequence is TGTGCCAGCAGCTTCCTGGTGGGCGGGTTTCGCACAGATACGCAGTATTTT.

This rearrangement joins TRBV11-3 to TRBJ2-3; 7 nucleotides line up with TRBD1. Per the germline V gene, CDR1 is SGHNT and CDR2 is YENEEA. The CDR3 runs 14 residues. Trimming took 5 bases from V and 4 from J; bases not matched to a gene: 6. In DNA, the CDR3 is TGTGCCAGCAGCGACCGACAGGGCTCAGATACGCAGTATTTT. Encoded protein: CASSDRQGSDTQYF.

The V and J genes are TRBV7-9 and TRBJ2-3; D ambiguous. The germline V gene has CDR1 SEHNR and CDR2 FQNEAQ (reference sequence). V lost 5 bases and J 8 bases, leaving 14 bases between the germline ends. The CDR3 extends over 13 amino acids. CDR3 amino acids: CASSGSSLGTQYF. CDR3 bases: TGTGCCAGCAGCGGATCCAGCCTCGGTACGCAGTATTTT. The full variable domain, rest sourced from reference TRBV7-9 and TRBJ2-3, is DTGVSQNPRHKITKRGQNVTFRCDPISEHNRLYWYRQTLGQGPEFLTYFQNEAQLEKSRLLSDRFSAERPKGSFSTLEIQRTEQGDSAMYLCASSGSSLGTQYFGPGTRLTVL.

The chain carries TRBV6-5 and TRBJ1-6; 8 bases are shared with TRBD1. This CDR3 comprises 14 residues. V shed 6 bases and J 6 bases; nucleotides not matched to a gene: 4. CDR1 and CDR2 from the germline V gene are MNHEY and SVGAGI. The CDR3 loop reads CASRGTGLNSPLHF. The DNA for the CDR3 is TGTGCCAGCAGGGGGACAGGCCTTAATTCACCCCTCCACTTT.

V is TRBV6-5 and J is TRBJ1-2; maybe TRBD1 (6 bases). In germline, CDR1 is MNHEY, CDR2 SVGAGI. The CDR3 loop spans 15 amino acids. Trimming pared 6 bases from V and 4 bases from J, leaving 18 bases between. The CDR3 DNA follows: TGTGCCAGCAGCCCCACGGACAGAACAAGCTATGGCTACACCTTC. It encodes CASSPTDRTSYGYTF.

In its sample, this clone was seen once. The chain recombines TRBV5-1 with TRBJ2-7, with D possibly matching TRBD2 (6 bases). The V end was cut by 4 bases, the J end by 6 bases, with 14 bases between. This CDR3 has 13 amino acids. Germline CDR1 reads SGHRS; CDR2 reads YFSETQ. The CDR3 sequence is CASSPTAEGEQYV. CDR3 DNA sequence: TGCGCCAGCAGCCCGACAGCGGAGGGCGAGCAGTACGTC.

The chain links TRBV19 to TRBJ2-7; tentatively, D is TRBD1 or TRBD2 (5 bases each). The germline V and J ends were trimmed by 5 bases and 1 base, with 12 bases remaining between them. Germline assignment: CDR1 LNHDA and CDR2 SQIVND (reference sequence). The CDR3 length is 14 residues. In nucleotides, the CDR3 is TGTGCCAGTAGTTCAGGGAGAGGGTCCTACGAGCAGTACGTC. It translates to CASSSGRGSYEQYV.

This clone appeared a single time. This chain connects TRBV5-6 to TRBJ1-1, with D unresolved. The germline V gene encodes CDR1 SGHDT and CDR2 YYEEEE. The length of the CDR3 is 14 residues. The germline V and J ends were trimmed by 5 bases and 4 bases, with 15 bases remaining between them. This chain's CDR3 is CASSRLDSGTEAFF. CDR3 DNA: TGTGCCAGCAGTCGACTGGATAGTGGCACTGAAGCTTTCTTT.

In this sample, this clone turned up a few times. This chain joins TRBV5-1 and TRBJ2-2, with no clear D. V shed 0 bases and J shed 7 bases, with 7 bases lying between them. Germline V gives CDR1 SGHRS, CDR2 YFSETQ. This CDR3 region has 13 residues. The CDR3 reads CASSLGSGGELFF. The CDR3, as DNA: TGCGCCAGCAGCTTGGGGAGTGGCGGGGAGCTGTTTTTT.

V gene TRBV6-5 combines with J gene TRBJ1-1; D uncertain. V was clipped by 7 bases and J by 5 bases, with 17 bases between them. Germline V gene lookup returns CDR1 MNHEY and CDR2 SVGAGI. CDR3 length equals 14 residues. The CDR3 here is CASNVNGPRTEAFF. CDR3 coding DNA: TGTGCCAGCAACGTAAACGGCCCACGGACTGAAGCTTTCTTT.

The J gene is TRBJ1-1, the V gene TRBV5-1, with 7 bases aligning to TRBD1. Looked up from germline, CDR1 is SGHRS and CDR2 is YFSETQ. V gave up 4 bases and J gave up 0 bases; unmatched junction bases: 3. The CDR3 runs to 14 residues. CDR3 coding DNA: TGCGCCAGCAGCCTGACAGGGATGAACACTGAAGCTTTCTTT. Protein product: CASSLTGMNTEAFF.

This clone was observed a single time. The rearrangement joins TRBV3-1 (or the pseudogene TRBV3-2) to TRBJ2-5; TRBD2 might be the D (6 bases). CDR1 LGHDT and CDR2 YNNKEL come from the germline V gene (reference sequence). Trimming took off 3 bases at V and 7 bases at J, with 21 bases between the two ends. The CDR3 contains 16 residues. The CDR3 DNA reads TGTGCCAGCAGCCAGGCAGGCGGGGTTGGGTTTAGGACCCAGTACTTC. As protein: CASSQAGGVGFRTQYF.

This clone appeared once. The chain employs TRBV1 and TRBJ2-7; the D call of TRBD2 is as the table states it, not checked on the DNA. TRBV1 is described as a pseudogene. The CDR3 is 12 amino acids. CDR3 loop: CTSSQASYEQYV. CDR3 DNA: TGCACCAGCAGCCAAGCGAGCTACGAGCAGTACGTC.

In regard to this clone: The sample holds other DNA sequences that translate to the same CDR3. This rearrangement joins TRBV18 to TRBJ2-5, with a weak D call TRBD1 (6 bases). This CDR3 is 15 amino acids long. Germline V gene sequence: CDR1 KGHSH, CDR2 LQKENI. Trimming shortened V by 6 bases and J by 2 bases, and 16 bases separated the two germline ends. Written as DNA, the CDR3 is TGTGCCAGCTCGCCTCCGGGACATAATCAAGAGACCCAGTACTTC. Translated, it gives CASSPPGHNQETQYF.

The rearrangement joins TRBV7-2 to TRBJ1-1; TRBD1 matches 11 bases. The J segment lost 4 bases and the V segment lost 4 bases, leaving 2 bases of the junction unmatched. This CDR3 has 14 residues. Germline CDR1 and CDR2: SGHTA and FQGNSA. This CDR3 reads CASSWGTGGTEAFF. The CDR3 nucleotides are TGTGCCAGCAGCTGGGGGACAGGGGGCACTGAAGCTTTCTTT. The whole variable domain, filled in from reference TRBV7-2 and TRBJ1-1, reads GAGVSQSPSNKVTEKGKDVELRCDPISGHTALYWYRQSLGQGLEFLIYFQGNSAPDKSGLPSDRFSAERTGGSVSTLTIQRTQQEDSAVYLCASSWGTGGTEAFFGQGTRLTVV.

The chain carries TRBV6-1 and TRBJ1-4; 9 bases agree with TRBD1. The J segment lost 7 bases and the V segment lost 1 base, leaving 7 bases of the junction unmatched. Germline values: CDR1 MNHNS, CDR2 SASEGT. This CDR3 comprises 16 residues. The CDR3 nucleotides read TGTGCCAGCAGTGAAGACTACAGGGGGCACTTTGAAAAACTGTTTTTT. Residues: CASSEDYRGHFEKLFF.

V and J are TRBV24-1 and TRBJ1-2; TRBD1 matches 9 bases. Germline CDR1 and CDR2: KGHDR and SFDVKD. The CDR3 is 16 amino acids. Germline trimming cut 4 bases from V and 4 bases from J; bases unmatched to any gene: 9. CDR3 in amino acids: CATSDPRTGAAYGYTF. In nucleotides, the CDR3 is TGTGCCACCAGTGACCCTAGGACAGGGGCCGCCTATGGCTACACCTTC.

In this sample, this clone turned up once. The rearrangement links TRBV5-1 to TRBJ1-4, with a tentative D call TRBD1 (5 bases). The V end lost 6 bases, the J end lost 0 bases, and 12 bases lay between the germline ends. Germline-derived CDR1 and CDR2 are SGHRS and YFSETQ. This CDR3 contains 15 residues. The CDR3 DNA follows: TGCGCCAGCACTCGGGACGGTGCAACTAATGAAAAACTGTTTTTT. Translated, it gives CASTRDGATNEKLFF.

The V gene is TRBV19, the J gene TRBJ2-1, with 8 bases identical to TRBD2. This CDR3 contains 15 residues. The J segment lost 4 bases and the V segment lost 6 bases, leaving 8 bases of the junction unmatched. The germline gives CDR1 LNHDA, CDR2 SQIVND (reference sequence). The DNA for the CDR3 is TGTGCCAGTAGCATCCCGGGACTAGGTTACAATGAGCAGTTCTTC. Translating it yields CASSIPGLGYNEQFF.

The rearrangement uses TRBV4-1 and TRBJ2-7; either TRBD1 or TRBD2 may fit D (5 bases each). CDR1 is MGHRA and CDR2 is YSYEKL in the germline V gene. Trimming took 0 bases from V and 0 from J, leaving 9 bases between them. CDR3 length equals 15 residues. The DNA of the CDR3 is TGCGCCAGCAGCCAAGATTGGGGGAGCTCCTACGAGCAGTACGTC. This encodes CASSQDWGSSYEQYV.

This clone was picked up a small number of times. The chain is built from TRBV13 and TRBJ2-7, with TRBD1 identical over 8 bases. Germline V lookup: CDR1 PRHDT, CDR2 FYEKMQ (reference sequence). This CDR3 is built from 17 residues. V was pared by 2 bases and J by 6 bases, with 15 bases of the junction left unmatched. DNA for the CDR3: TGTGCCAGCAGCTTACAAACGGACAGGGTTCTTGATGGCGAGCAGTACGTC. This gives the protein CASSLQTDRVLDGEQYV.

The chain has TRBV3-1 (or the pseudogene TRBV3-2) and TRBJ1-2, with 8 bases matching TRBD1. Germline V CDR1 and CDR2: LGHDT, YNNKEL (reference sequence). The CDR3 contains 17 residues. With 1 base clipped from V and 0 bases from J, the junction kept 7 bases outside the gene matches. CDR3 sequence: CASSQGGRGPTNYGYTF. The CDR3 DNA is TGTGCCAGCAGCCAAGGCGGCAGGGGGCCGACTAACTATGGCTACACCTTC.

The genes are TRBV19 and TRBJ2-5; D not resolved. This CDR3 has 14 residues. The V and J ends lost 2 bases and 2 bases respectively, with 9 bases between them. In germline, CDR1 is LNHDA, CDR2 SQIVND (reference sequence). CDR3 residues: CASSISQLQETQYF. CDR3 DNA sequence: TGTGCCAGTAGTATATCCCAGCTTCAAGAGACCCAGTACTTC.

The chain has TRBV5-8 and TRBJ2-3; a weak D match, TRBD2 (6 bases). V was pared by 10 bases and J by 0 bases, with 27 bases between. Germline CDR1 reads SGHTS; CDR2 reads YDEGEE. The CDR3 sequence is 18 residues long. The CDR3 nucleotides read TGTGCCTCCCCGAATAATCCGGGGGAGACAGCTAGCACAGATACGCAGTATTTT. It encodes CASPNNPGETASTDTQYF.

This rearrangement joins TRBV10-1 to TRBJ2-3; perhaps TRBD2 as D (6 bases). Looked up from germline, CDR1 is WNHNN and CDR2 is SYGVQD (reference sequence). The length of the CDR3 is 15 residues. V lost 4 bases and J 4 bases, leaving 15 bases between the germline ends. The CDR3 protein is CASSVGGSRADTQYF. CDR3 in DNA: TGCGCCAGCAGTGTCGGGGGTTCTAGGGCAGATACGCAGTATTTT.